The 14 T cell receptor beta chains below were found in one sample sequenced in a study of shared clonotypes between healthy human individuals. Method: immunoSEQ multiplex PCR; TCRdb's copy keeps in-frame clones and lacks some. Of approximately 2.3 million clones in the sample, over 90% were seen once. Sequenced: naive CD4+ T cells from PBMCs. The subset: CD45RA+ positively selected. Receptors were obtained from a man aged 18 to 29 in good health. Some clones in this sample may be carry-over from other donors' samples.

The chain uses TRBV5-4 and TRBJ2-2, with 9 positions matching TRBD2. The germline CDR1 and CDR2 sequences are SGHNT and YYREEE (reference sequence). V trimming: 3 bases; J trimming: 5 bases; junction bases outside the gene matches: 8. CDR3 length: 16 residues. The CDR3 spells CASSSFGLAGTGELFF. The CDR3 region has the DNA TGTGCCAGCAGCTCCTTCGGGCTAGCGGGAACCGGGGAGCTGTTTTTT.

The chain uses TRBV19 and TRBJ2-1; possible D gene TRBD2, 6 bases. Germline CDR1 reads LNHDA; CDR2 reads SQIVND (reference sequence). The ends were cut back, 1 base at V and 0 bases at J, with 10 bases in the middle. This CDR3 is 16 amino acids long. DNA of the CDR3: TGTGCCAGTAGTATAGCAATGGGGGGCTCCTACAATGAGCAGTTCTTC. Residues: CASSIAMGGSYNEQFF.

The V call is TRBV29-1, the J call TRBJ2-6, with 8 bases that match TRBD1. CDR1 is SQVTM and CDR2 is ANQGSEA in the germline V gene. J was trimmed by 0 bases and V by 5 bases; bases with no gene match: 3. CDR3 length: 15 residues. CDR3 residues: CSVQDRVSGANVLTF. The CDR3 bases are TGCAGCGTTCAGGACAGGGTCTCTGGGGCCAACGTCCTGACTTTC.

The rearrangement links TRBV18 to TRBJ1-5; D possibly corresponds to TRBD1 (5 bases). The V gene's germline CDR1 is KGHSH and CDR2 LQKENI. CDR3 size: 16 residues. Trimming cost V 3 bases and J 9 bases, with 21 bases left between them. The CDR3 coding sequence is TGTGCCAGCTCACCTAAAAACCGGGACGGCTTAATGCCCCAGCATTTT. Its translation: CASSPKNRDGLMPQHF.

Concerning this clone itself: Other DNA variants within this sample encode the same CDR3. V usage is TRBV5-1 and J usage is TRBJ2-5, with D hard to call. CDR3 length equals 12 residues. Germline V gene data show CDR1 as SGHRS and CDR2 as YFSETQ. Trimming pared 4 bases from V and 2 bases from J, leaving 6 bases between. CDR3 sequence (DNA): TGCGCCAGCAGCCAATCGCAAGAGACCCAGTACTTC. Protein product: CASSQSQETQYF.

The DNA for the CDR3 is TGTGCCAGTAGTGTCCGCCTCCGCACAGATACGCAGTATTTT. Encoded protein: CASSVRLRTDTQYF. This chain connects TRBV19 to TRBJ2-3; no clear D gene. This CDR3 is built from 14 residues. Trimming took off 5 bases at V and 1 base at J, with 10 bases between the two ends. The germline gives CDR1 LNHDA, CDR2 SQIVND (reference sequence).

This chain connects TRBV28 to TRBJ2-5, with 10 bases aligning to TRBD1. This CDR3 has 14 amino acids. Germline V CDR1 and CDR2: MDHEN, SYDVKM. The J segment lost 6 bases and the V segment lost 5 bases, leaving 6 bases of the junction unmatched. The CDR3 nucleotides are TGTGCCAGCAGTCGACAGGGGGCCCGTCAGACCCAGTACTTC. Its protein product is CASSRQGARQTQYF.

The chain couples TRBV6-5 to TRBJ2-7, with D perhaps TRBD1 (5 bases). V lost 7 bases, J lost 6 bases, and 13 bases lay in between. The CDR3 runs to 12 residues. The germline V gene has CDR1 MNHEY and CDR2 SVGAGI. CDR3 DNA sequence: TGTGCCAGCACCTGGGGCCCGCGCGAGCAGTACTTC. It specifies CASTWGPREQYF.

This clone was counted once. V usage is TRBV5-3 and J usage is TRBJ2-5; 9 bases align to TRBD2. TRBV5-3 qualifies as an ORF whose function is uncertain. The CDR3 loop spans 17 amino acids. Trimming at V came to 1 base and at J to 4 bases, leaving 11 bases not matched to a gene. The CDR3 is CARSLYCGRASRETQYF. CDR3 bases: TGTGCCAGAAGCTTGTATTGCGGGAGGGCCTCTAGAGAGACCCAGTACTTC.

Concerning this clone: Other nucleotide sequences in the sample specify the same CDR3. The chain recombines TRBV28 with TRBJ1-5; no reliable D call. Germline V lookup: CDR1 MDHEN, CDR2 SYDVKM. The CDR3 is made up of 14 amino acids. V lost 2 bases to trimming and J lost 0 bases, with 5 bases between them. Written as DNA, the CDR3 is TGTGCCAGCAGTTTAAGATATAGCAATCAGCCCCAGCATTTT. Its translation is CASSLRYSNQPQHF.

This chain links TRBV19 with TRBJ2-1, with D unresolved. Germline CDR1 is LNHDA and CDR2 is SQIVND (reference sequence). This CDR3 has 14 residues. V was shortened by 6 bases and J by 2 bases, with 11 bases between the two germline ends. The CDR3 reads CASSLGGTYNEQFF. In DNA form, the CDR3 reads TGTGCCAGTAGCCTAGGTGGGACCTACAATGAGCAGTTCTTC.

The rearrangement links TRBV7-9 to TRBJ2-1; 11 nucleotides align to TRBD2. Germline CDR1 reads SEHNR; CDR2 reads FQNEAQ (reference sequence). The V and J ends lost 2 bases and 5 bases, in that order; junction bases with no gene match: 11. This CDR3 has 18 residues. Here the CDR3 DNA reads TGTGCCAGCAGCTTACCTTTCAGACTAGCGGGATTTAACAATGAGCAGTTCTTC. Its protein is CASSLPFRLAGFNNEQFF.

Worth noting for this clone: This sample includes further DNA sequences coding for the same CDR3. The chain combines TRBV28 with TRBJ2-3; no clear D gene. This CDR3 is built from 13 residues. Germline assignment: CDR1 MDHEN and CDR2 SYDVKM. V lost 3 bases and J lost 3, with 7 bases in between. The CDR3 is CASSFGATDTQYF. As DNA, the CDR3 is TGTGCCAGCAGTTTTGGAGCGACAGATACGCAGTATTTT.

This chain links TRBV7-2 with TRBJ1-4; D unclear. The germline V and J ends were trimmed by 3 bases and 3 bases, with 2 bases remaining between them. There are 12 residues in the CDR3. Germline CDR1 and CDR2: SGHTA and FQGNSA. The CDR3 nucleotides read TGTGCCAGCAGCTTCGCTAATGAAAAACTGTTTTTT. Its protein is CASSFANEKLFF.